These 15 T cell receptor beta chains share one sample of origin, sequenced in a study of shared clonotypes between healthy human individuals. TCRdb keeps only in-frame clones here, not all; method: immunoSEQ multiplex PCR. Counted here are over a million clones, around three quarters occurring once; the ten biggest clones make up 0.6% to 0.7%. The source material was memory CD4+ T cells from PBMCs. Subset noted: CD45RA-negative fraction. All receptors derive from a man in his late teens or twenties in good health. Some clones in this sample may be carry-over from other donors' samples.

This clone has just a few counts. The J gene is TRBJ2-3, the V gene TRBV4-3; TRBD2 matches at 7 bases. The CDR3 sequence is 16 residues long. J gave up 4 bases and V 0 bases, and 7 bases lay outside the gene matches. The germline CDR1 and CDR2 sequences are LGHNA and YSLEER. Here the CDR3 reads CASSQDREAGADTQYF. CDR3 bases: TGCGCCAGCAGCCAAGATAGGGAGGCGGGAGCAGATACGCAGTATTTT.

The chain recombines TRBV5-1 with TRBJ2-3, with D perhaps assigned TRBD1 or TRBD2 (5 bases each). Trimming removed 3 bases at V and 2 bases at J, with 13 bases between. The germline V gene encodes CDR1 SGHRS and CDR2 YFSETQ. The CDR3 totals 15 residues. The CDR3 DNA is TGCGCCAGCAGCTCCCGGGACGGATTCACAGATACGCAGTATTTT. It yields the protein CASSSRDGFTDTQYF.

V and J are TRBV10-3 and TRBJ2-3; 13 bases line up with TRBD2. CDR3 length: 15 residues. V trimming: 10 bases; J trimming: 0 bases; junction bases outside the gene matches: 4. The germline CDR1 and CDR2 sequences are ENHRY and SYGVKD. CDR3 sequence reads: CATGTSGTSTDTQYF. CDR3 DNA sequence: TGTGCCACAGGGACTAGCGGGACAAGCACAGATACGCAGTATTTT.

The CDR3 loop is CASSPGGVYEQYF. CDR3 in DNA: TGCGCCAGCAGCCCGGGGGGGGTCTACGAGCAGTACTTC. The chain combines TRBV5-1 with TRBJ2-7, with 8 positions matching TRBD2. The germline V gene has CDR1 SGHRS and CDR2 YFSETQ. The length of the CDR3 is 13 residues. The J segment lost 3 bases and the V segment lost 4 bases, leaving 3 bases of the junction unmatched.

V and J are TRBV18 and TRBJ2-7; D ambiguous. Trimming left V 3 bases short and J 5 bases short, with 17 bases between. Looked up from germline, CDR1 is KGHSH and CDR2 is LQKENI. The CDR3 sequence is 15 residues long. CDR3: CASSPRISASDEQYF. CDR3 bases: TGTGCCAGCTCACCCCGTATCTCGGCGTCGGACGAGCAGTACTTC.

About this clone: One end of the junction is discordant with germline, which a read error may explain. The rearrangement joins TRBV14 to TRBJ1-1; TRBD1 matches at 8 bases. Per germline, CDR1 SGHDN and CDR2 FVKESK. The CDR3 sequence is 16 residues long. The CDR3 region is CASSEDPRQGYTEAFF. CDR3 nucleotides: TGTGCCAGCAGCGAAGACCCAAGACAGGGGTACACTGAAGCTTTCTTT.

This clone has just a few counts. CDR3: CASSIPSDSMNTEAFF. The CDR3 DNA reads as TGTGCCAGCAGCATCCCTTCAGACAGCATGAACACTGAAGCTTTCTTT. V usage is TRBV5-4 and J usage is TRBJ1-1; possibly TRBD1 for D (5 bases). Germline V gene data show CDR1 as SGHNT and CDR2 as YYREEE (reference sequence). V lost 4 bases to trimming and J lost 0 bases, with 16 bases between them. This CDR3 is built from 16 residues.

V usage is TRBV4-1 and J usage is TRBJ1-3; no reliable D call. Germline values: CDR1 MGHRA, CDR2 YSYEKL. Trimming took 3 bases from V and 0 from J, leaving 21 bases between them. CDR3 size: 19 residues. The CDR3 DNA follows: TGCGCCAGCAGCCAGATACTTACCGGGCCCGCGGGCTCTGGAAACACCATATATTTT. As protein: CASSQILTGPAGSGNTIYF.

A few counts support this clone. The chain couples TRBV2 to TRBJ2-2; D perhaps matches TRBD1 (6 bases). Deletions cut 6 bases from V and 4 bases from J, with 9 bases between. The CDR3 consists of 13 residues. Germline V CDR1 and CDR2: SNHLY, FYNNEI. This chain's CDR3 is CASRGAATGELFF. As DNA, the CDR3 is TGTGCCAGCAGGGGGGCCGCCACCGGGGAGCTGTTTTTT. Looking up the rest from reference TRBV2 and TRBJ2-2 gives the full variable domain: EPEVTQTPSHQVTQMGQEVILRCVPISNHLYFYWYRQILGQKVEFLVSFYNNEISEKSEIFDDQFSVERPDGSNFTLKIRSTKLEDSAMYFCASRGAATGELFFGEGSRLTVL.

On this clone itself: Other DNA sequences within the sample encode an identical CDR3. V and J are TRBV5-1 and TRBJ2-5; 11 nucleotides match TRBD2. The CDR3 is 14 amino acids. Trimming cost V 3 bases and J 4 bases; bases outside gene matches: 2. Per germline, CDR1 SGHRS and CDR2 YFSETQ. The CDR3 sequence: CASSSGLAGETQYF. CDR3 coding DNA: TGCGCCAGCAGCTCCGGACTAGCGGGAGAGACCCAGTACTTC.

This clone was detected only a few times. The rearrangement joins TRBV9 to TRBJ2-2, with TRBD2 identical over 7 bases. V gave up 4 bases and J gave up 4 bases; unmatched junction bases: 16. The CDR3 length is 18 residues. Germline CDR1 SGDLS, CDR2 YYNGEE. CDR3 in amino acids: CASSPWGGGARSTGELFF. The DNA of the CDR3 is TGTGCCAGCAGCCCATGGGGGGGTGGGGCCCGTAGCACCGGGGAGCTGTTTTTT.

The chain recombines TRBV5-1 with TRBJ1-3; tentatively, D is TRBD1 (5 bases). The CDR3 runs to 14 residues. Looked up from germline, CDR1 is SGHRS and CDR2 is YFSETQ. Trimming stripped 3 bases from V and 0 bases from J, with 7 bases between. As DNA, the CDR3 is TGCGCCAGCAGCTCGGACACCTCTGGAAACACCATATATTTT. Protein: CASSSDTSGNTIYF.

This sequence joins TRBV30 and TRBJ2-7; 13 bases match TRBD2. Trimming cost V 1 base and J 6 bases; bases outside gene matches: 12. The germline V gene has CDR1 GTSNPN and CDR2 SVGIG (reference sequence). The CDR3 contains 17 residues. CDR3 bases: TGTGCCTGGAGTGCCGGAACTAGCGGGAGGGCCCAGTTCGAGCAGTACTTC. Its translation is CAWSAGTSGRAQFEQYF.

This clone has only a few counts. This sequence joins TRBV11-2 and TRBJ2-5; 9 bases are a match to TRBD2. The V segment lost 0 bases and the J segment 4 bases; nucleotides outside the gene matches: 9. From germline, CDR1 is SGHAT and CDR2 FQNNGV. CDR3 length: 17 residues. CDR3 protein: CASSLDLAGGPRETQYF. Written as DNA, the CDR3 is TGTGCCAGCAGCTTAGATCTTGCGGGAGGGCCAAGAGAGACCCAGTACTTC.

The CDR3 DNA reads as TGCGCCAGCAGCCCGGACTTGACTAGCGGGGCCCAGGGGCAGTACTTC. It is translated as CASSPDLTSGAQGQYF. The rearrangement links TRBV5-1 to TRBJ2-7, with 11 nucleotides matching TRBD2. The CDR3 consists of 16 residues. V was clipped by 4 bases and J by 9 bases; unmatched bases: 15. Germline V gene lookup returns CDR1 SGHRS and CDR2 YFSETQ. The variable domain in full, with the rest retrieved from reference TRBV5-1 and TRBJ2-7, is KAGVTQTPRYLIKTRGQQVTLSCSPISGHRSVSWYQQTPGQGLQFLFEYFSETQRNKGNFPGRFSGRQFSNSRSEMNVSTLELGDSALYLCASSPDLTSGAQGQYFGPGTRLTVT.